Each of the 27 T cell receptor beta chains below was sequenced from the same sample in a study of T cells expressing NK-cell markers. One entry per CDR3 protein, without DNA, is what TCRdb gives after re-calling the 5' RACE reads. The table lists 400,000 to 450,000 distinct CDR3 sequences. The sequencing sample was made of blood T cells: a sorted CD56 or NKG2C T cell subset, CD4+ or CD8+ T cells, or bulk PBMC T cells (not recorded which). The receptors come from a woman aged 18 to 75 in good health.

This sequence joins TRBV6-1 and TRBJ2-6. CDR1 is MNHNS and CDR2 is SASEGT in the germline V gene. This CDR3 region has 15 residues. The CDR3 loop reads CASSRGLSGANVLTF.

The chain combines TRBV20-1 with TRBJ2-3; TCRdb reports TRBD1, a call that lacks DNA to check it against. CDR1 is DFQATT, CDR2 SNEGSKA, per germline (reference sequence). The CDR3 covers 15 residues. CDR3 amino acids: CSAAPLGASTDTQYF.

The chain couples TRBV14 to TRBJ2-1. CDR1 SGHDN and CDR2 FVKESK come from the germline V gene. The CDR3 contains 14 residues. The CDR3 spells CASSQEGRYNEQFF. Supplemented by reference TRBV14 and TRBJ2-1, the full variable domain reads EAGVTQFPSHSVIEKGQTVTLRCDPISGHDNLYWYRRVMGKEIKFLLHFVKESKQDESGMPNNRFLAERTGGTYSTLKVQPAELEDSGVYFCASSQEGRYNEQFFGPGTRLTVL.

The chain employs TRBV5-5 and TRBJ2-5; TCRdb lists TRBD1, though no DNA is available to test this call. The CDR3 has 17 residues. Germline CDR1 reads SGHKS; CDR2 reads YYEKEE (reference sequence). The CDR3 reads CASSKPPQQGMRETQYF.

V gene TRBV18 combines with J gene TRBJ1-6. The CDR3 has 15 amino acids. CDR1 is KGHSH and CDR2 is LQKENI in the germline V gene. CDR3 sequence: CASSSQGDYNSPLHF.

This CDR3 reads CASSPPDSYTGELFF. This chain links TRBV5-4 with TRBJ2-2; without DNA, the TCRdb call of TRBD2 cannot be checked. The CDR3 covers 15 residues. Germline CDR1 is SGHNT and CDR2 is YYREEE (reference sequence).

The chain is built from TRBV29-1 and TRBJ2-7. Germline CDR1 reads SQVTM; CDR2 reads ANQGSEA. This CDR3 has 13 amino acids. The chain's CDR3 is CSVEKGSSYEQYF.

V is TRBV15 and J is TRBJ2-3; checking the TCRdb D call of TRBD2 is not possible without DNA. Germline-derived CDR1 and CDR2 are LNHNV and YYDKDF (reference sequence). The CDR3 has 20 residues. This chain's CDR3 is CATSRDGLAGGPPTTDTQYF.

The rearrangement joins TRBV7-9 to TRBJ2-7; TCRdb picks TRBD2, but there is no DNA to check that call. The V gene's germline CDR1 is SEHNR and CDR2 FQNEAQ (reference sequence). The CDR3 runs 14 residues. The CDR3 here is CASSRVTTYYEQYF.

The chain combines TRBV20-1 with TRBJ2-5. Germline CDR1 DFQATT, CDR2 SNEGSKA (reference sequence). This CDR3 comprises 11 residues. The CDR3: CSARARETQYF.

The chain links TRBV7-9 to TRBJ1-3. Germline values: CDR1 SEHNR, CDR2 FQNEAQ (reference sequence). This CDR3 region has 14 residues. The CDR3 spells CASSFGISGNTIYF.

V and J are TRBV20-1 and TRBJ1-2; TCRdb's D call of TRBD1 is untestable without DNA. Looked up from germline, CDR1 is DFQATT and CDR2 is SNEGSKA (reference sequence). CDR3 size: 13 residues. The CDR3 is CSARARTDYGYTF.

The V and J genes are TRBV5-6 and TRBJ2-2; TCRdb lists TRBD1, though no DNA is available to test this call. CDR1 is SGHDT, CDR2 YYEEEE, per germline. The CDR3 is made up of 14 amino acids. The CDR3: CASSQTVNTGELFF.

The chain couples TRBV6-1 to TRBJ1-1. This CDR3 comprises 13 residues. Germline V gene data show CDR1 as MNHNS and CDR2 as SASEGT. The CDR3 sequence: CASSSLGRTEAFF.

V and J are TRBV27 and TRBJ2-2. Germline CDR1 reads MNHEY; CDR2 reads SMNVEV (reference sequence). The CDR3 extends over 12 amino acids. The CDR3 spells CASSQRSGELFF.

The J gene is TRBJ2-2, the V gene TRBV15. The CDR3 covers 14 residues. In germline, CDR1 is LNHNV, CDR2 YYDKDF (reference sequence). CDR3 region: CATARTANTGELFF.

V gene TRBV24-1 combines with J gene TRBJ1-2; TCRdb reports TRBD1, a call that lacks DNA to check it against. The CDR3 is made up of 14 amino acids. Germline CDR1 reads KGHDR; CDR2 reads SFDVKD. The CDR3 sequence is CATSRSTGNYGYTF.

The J gene is TRBJ2-7, the V gene TRBV24-1; absent DNA, TCRdb's TRBD1 call cannot be checked. CDR3 length: 14 amino acids. Germline V gene sequence: CDR1 KGHDR, CDR2 SFDVKD. The CDR3 loop is CATTPPRGIHEQYF.

J is TRBJ2-1 and V is TRBV19; absent DNA, TCRdb's TRBD2 call cannot be checked. CDR3 length: 12 residues. Looked up from germline, CDR1 is LNHDA and CDR2 is SQIVND (reference sequence). The CDR3: CASSIDIAGGFF.

The chain employs TRBV5-4 and TRBJ2-1. The CDR3 runs to 16 residues. The germline V gene has CDR1 SGHNT and CDR2 YYREEE (reference sequence). The CDR3: CASSLGSFSSYNEQFF.

This sequence joins TRBV4-2 and TRBJ2-1; TCRdb's assignment of TRBD2 cannot be checked, as there is no DNA. Germline loops: CDR1 LGHNA, CDR2 YNFKEQ. The CDR3 is 15 residues long. The CDR3: CASSLKRGAYNEQFF.

The gene calls are TRBV3-1 and TRBJ2-5; as DNA is missing, the TRBD2 call by TCRdb cannot be tested. This CDR3 contains 16 residues. Germline assignment: CDR1 LGHDT and CDR2 YNNKEL (reference sequence). CDR3 amino acids: CASSQVLSSGQGTQYF.

This chain connects TRBV6-4 to TRBJ1-1; TCRdb's D call of TRBD1 is untestable without DNA. The CDR3 has 13 residues. Germline CDR1 reads MRHNA; CDR2 reads SNTAGT. The CDR3 sequence is CASSDSTGAEAFF.

This sequence joins TRBV20-1 and TRBJ2-4; TCRdb selects TRBD1, and the lack of DNA leaves this call unchecked. The CDR3 spans 14 residues. Germline CDR1 reads DFQATT; CDR2 reads SNEGSKA (reference sequence). The chain's CDR3 is CSARGGEAKNIQYF.

The chain is built from TRBV29-1 and TRBJ2-7; as DNA is missing, the TRBD2 call by TCRdb cannot be tested. Germline CDR1 is SQVTM and CDR2 is ANQGSEA. This CDR3 contains 13 residues. CDR3 in amino acids: CSVRGPDDYEQYF.

The V call is TRBV19, the J call TRBJ2-2. CDR3 length: 15 amino acids. CDR1 and CDR2 from the germline V gene are LNHDA and SQIVND (reference sequence). CDR3 sequence: CASSITWQSTGELFF. Full variable domain (rest looked up from reference TRBV19 and TRBJ2-2): DGGITQSPKYLFRKEGQNVTLSCEQNLNHDAMYWYRQDPGQGLRLIYYSQIVNDFQKGDIAEGYSVSREKKESFPLTVTSAQKNPTAFYLCASSITWQSTGELFFGEGSRLTVL.

The V call is TRBV6-5, the J call TRBJ2-2; TCRdb names TRBD1, which stays unverified in the absence of DNA. The CDR3 totals 18 residues. Per germline, CDR1 MNHEY and CDR2 SVGAGI. CDR3 in amino acids: CASSYGTGGLGNTGELFF.